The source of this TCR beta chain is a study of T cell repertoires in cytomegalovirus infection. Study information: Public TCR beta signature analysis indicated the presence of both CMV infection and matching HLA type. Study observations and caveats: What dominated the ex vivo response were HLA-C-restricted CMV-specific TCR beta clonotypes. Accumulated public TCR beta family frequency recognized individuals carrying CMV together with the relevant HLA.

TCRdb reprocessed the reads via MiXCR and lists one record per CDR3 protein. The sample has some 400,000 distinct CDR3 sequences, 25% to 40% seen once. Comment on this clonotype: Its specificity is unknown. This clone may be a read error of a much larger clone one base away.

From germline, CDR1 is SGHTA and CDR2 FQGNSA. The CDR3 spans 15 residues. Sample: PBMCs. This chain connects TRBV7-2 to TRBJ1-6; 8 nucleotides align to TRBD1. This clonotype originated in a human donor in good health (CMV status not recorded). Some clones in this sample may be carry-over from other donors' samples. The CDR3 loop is CASSPGQAFNSPLQF. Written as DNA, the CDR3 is TGTGCCAGCAGCCCGGGACAGGCGTTTAATTCACCCCTCCAATTT.